A single T cell receptor beta chain is shown here with its context. The record originates from a study of CD8+ T cells in alopecia areata. PBMCs provided sorted CD4+ and CD8+ T cells. It was cDNA, reverse transcribed from extracted RNA, that served as the sequencing template. Clones were sequenced by immunoSEQ multiplex PCR, and TCRdb holds only the in-frame ones, with some missing. The table has some 110,000 clones, less than 70% seen once; the top ten hold approximately 2.8%. The CDR3 loop spans 11 amino acids. Per the germline V gene, CDR1 is GTSNPN and CDR2 is SVGIG (reference sequence). V was cut by 2 bases and J by 8 bases, with 7 bases left in between.

The TCR originated in a human donor in good health. This rearrangement joins TRBV30 to TRBJ2-1; no clear D. The sequencing sample was made of CD4+ T cells sorted from blood. The CDR3 DNA sequence: TGTGCCTGGAGTCTGGGCTATGAGCAGTTCTTC. It codes for CAWSLGYEQFF.